This TCR beta chain was recorded in a study of blood T cell repertoires in COVID-19. Across the whole study: Samples came from the United States, Italy and Spain, spanning acute and convalescent COVID-19. PBMCs, B-cell-depleted T cells, or T cells provided the cDNA or gDNA that made up the material.

This clone occurred once. CDR1 MGHRA and CDR2 YSYEKL come from the germline V gene. V was cut by 2 bases and J by 6 bases, with 20 bases left in between. The CDR3 contains 16 residues. Per the authors' pipeline: Scientists estimated how many nucleated cells there were by amplifying reference gene primers. Produced via immunoSEQ multiplex PCR; TCRdb's table is partial and in-frame only. The V and J calls and clone size come from that table; D and trimming were worked out from the DNA. The sample includes around 190,000 clones, roughly 84% of them seen just once. This chain links TRBV4-1 with TRBJ2-7, with D maybe TRBD2 (5 bases). This TCR came from a human donor in a cohort sampled during active COVID-19. The sample taken for sequencing was peripheral blood. CDR3 nucleotides: TGCGCCAGCAGCCAAAAAGACAACCCCGGGGTACTCGAGCAGTACTTC. Translated: CASSQKDNPGVLEQYF.